These 16 T cell receptor beta chains share one sample of origin, sequenced in a study of monozygotic twins with inflammatory bowel disease (dated by TCRdb to the late 2010s). The library came from 5' RACE. Sequenced on an Illumina HiSeq 2500. After the reads were reprocessed by TCRdb, one entry was made per CDR3 protein sequence, with no DNA. The table held for this sample gives 400,000 or so distinct CDR3 sequences. Roughly 2.3% of the sample goes to the ten largest clones. Sequenced: blood. The receptor set was obtained from a human donor with ulcerative colitis or Crohn's disease, or a healthy co-twin of an affected twin (not recorded which).

The rearrangement uses TRBV28 and TRBJ2-1; the D call from TCRdb, TRBD2, cannot be confirmed without DNA. Germline V gives CDR1 MDHEN, CDR2 SYDVKM. This CDR3 is 14 amino acids long. The chain's CDR3 is CASSQAGGLNEQFF.

The chain links TRBV4-2 to TRBJ2-5; TCRdb's D gene call, TRBD1, goes unchecked for lack of DNA. Germline assignment: CDR1 LGHNA and CDR2 YNFKEQ. The CDR3 has 18 residues. This CDR3 is CASSQDLRGGTGQETQYF.

This chain joins TRBV20-1 and TRBJ2-2. This CDR3 has 12 residues. CDR1 and CDR2 (germline): DFQATT, SNEGSKA (reference sequence). The CDR3 protein is CSAQADSGELFF.

The V and J genes are TRBV6-6 and TRBJ2-5. The CDR3 extends over 12 amino acids. Germline CDR1 is MNHNY and CDR2 is SVGAGI (reference sequence). This chain's CDR3 is CASSRGVETQYF.

CDR3 region: CSVDFLAGSRINEQFF. The chain links TRBV29-1 to TRBJ2-1; TCRdb returns TRBD2, unconfirmable since there is no DNA. The CDR3 is 16 amino acids. The germline gives CDR1 SQVTM, CDR2 ANQGSEA.

V usage is TRBV29-1 and J usage is TRBJ2-7; there is no DNA to check the TCRdb D call of TRBD2. Germline CDR1 SQVTM, CDR2 ANQGSEA. This CDR3 comprises 15 residues. This CDR3 is CSVGAQRDGSYEQYF.

This chain connects TRBV7-8 to TRBJ2-1; absent DNA, TCRdb's TRBD1 call cannot be checked. The CDR3 is 15 amino acids. Germline V lookup: CDR1 SGHVS, CDR2 FQNEAQ. CDR3 residues: CASRTTGQAYNEQFF.

This chain uses TRBV12-3 or TRBV12-4 with TRBJ1-1; TCRdb names TRBD1, which stays unverified in the absence of DNA. This CDR3 has 13 residues. The CDR3 loop is CASSLGRGIGAFF.

The chain carries TRBV12-3 or TRBV12-4 and TRBJ2-2; no DNA is available, so the TRBD1 call from TCRdb remains unchecked. The length of the CDR3 is 15 residues. The CDR3 sequence: CASSLESGPTGELFF.

The chain joins TRBV5-1 to TRBJ2-7; TCRdb selects TRBD1, and the lack of DNA leaves this call unchecked. Looked up from germline, CDR1 is SGHRS and CDR2 is YFSETQ. The CDR3 sequence is 15 residues long. This CDR3 is CASSPRQGESYEQYF. Filled out from reference TRBV5-1 and TRBJ2-7, the complete variable domain reads KAGVTQTPRYLIKTRGQQVTLSCSPISGHRSVSWYQQTPGQGLQFLFEYFSETQRNKGNFPGRFSGRQFSNSRSEMNVSTLELGDSALYLCASSPRQGESYEQYFGPGTRLTVT.

This chain uses TRBV11-2 with TRBJ1-1; TCRdb designates TRBD1, a call that cannot be tested without DNA. CDR3 length: 16 residues. Per the germline V gene, CDR1 is SGHAT and CDR2 is FQNNGV. CDR3 residues: CASSIRSGTTNTEAFF.

This chain connects TRBV12-2 to TRBJ2-3; TCRdb picks TRBD1, but there is no DNA to check that call. TRBV12-2 is annotated as a pseudogene. CDR3 length equals 14 residues. CDR3 loop: CASRTHRWGDTQYF.

The CDR3 here is CASSPGTSGGSYEQYF. This chain connects TRBV18 to TRBJ2-7; TCRdb calls TRBD2, which cannot be checked without DNA. This CDR3 comprises 16 residues. From germline, CDR1 is KGHSH and CDR2 LQKENI.

V is TRBV7-3 and J is TRBJ1-1. The CDR3 consists of 14 residues. Germline assignment: CDR1 SGHTA and CDR2 FQGTGA. The chain's CDR3 is CASSVGPLNTEAFF.

V is TRBV7-2 and J is TRBJ1-1. Germline V gene lookup returns CDR1 SGHTA and CDR2 FQGNSA. This CDR3 has 13 amino acids. CDR3 protein: CASSLQRDTEAFF.

The chain couples TRBV7-9 to TRBJ2-1; TCRdb lists TRBD2, though no DNA is available to test this call. The CDR3 is 16 residues long. Germline-derived CDR1 and CDR2 are SEHNR and FQNEAQ (reference sequence). Here the CDR3 reads CASSPLAGGAHNEQFF.